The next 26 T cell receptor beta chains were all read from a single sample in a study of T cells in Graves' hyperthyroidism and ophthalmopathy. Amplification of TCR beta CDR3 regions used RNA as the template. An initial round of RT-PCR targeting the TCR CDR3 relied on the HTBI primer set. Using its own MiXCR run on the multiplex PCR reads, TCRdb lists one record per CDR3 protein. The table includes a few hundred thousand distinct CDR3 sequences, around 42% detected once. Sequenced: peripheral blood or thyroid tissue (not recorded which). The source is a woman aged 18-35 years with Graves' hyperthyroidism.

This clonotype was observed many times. In DNA form, the CDR3 reads TGTGCCAGCAGTCTACAGGAGGGCAATCAGCCCCAGCATTTT. Translating it yields CASSLQEGNQPQHF. The chain uses TRBV27 and TRBJ1-5; TRBD1 might be the D (5 bases). V was shortened by 5 bases and J by 2 bases, with 10 bases between the two germline ends. Per germline, CDR1 MNHEY and CDR2 SMNVEV (reference sequence). The CDR3 extends over 14 amino acids.

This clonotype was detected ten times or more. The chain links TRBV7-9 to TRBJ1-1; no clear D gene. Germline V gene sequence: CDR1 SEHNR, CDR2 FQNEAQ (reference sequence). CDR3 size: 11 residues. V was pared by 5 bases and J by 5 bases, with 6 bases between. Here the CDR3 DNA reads TGTGCCAGCAGCCAATTTACTGAAGCTTTCTTT. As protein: CASSQFTEAFF.

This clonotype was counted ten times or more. The CDR3 loop reads CASSFLAGGQEQYF. The CDR3 DNA follows: TGTGCCAGCAGCTTCCTAGCGGGAGGGCAGGAGCAGTACTTC. V gene TRBV7-9 combines with J gene TRBJ2-7; 12 bases align to TRBD2. J lost 7 bases, V lost 3 bases, and 4 bases had no gene match. The V gene's germline CDR1 is SEHNR and CDR2 FQNEAQ (reference sequence). The CDR3 consists of 14 residues.

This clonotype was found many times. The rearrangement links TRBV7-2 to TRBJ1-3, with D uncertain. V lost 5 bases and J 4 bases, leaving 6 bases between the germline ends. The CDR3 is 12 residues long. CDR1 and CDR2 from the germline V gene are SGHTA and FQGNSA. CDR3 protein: CASSLIGNTIYF. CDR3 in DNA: TGTGCCAGCAGCCTAATAGGAAACACCATATATTTT.

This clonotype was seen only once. The CDR3 sequence is CASSPSGTRNQPQYF. DNA for the CDR3: TGTGCCAGCAGCCCGAGCGGGACAAGAAATCAGCCCCAGTACTTC. The V gene is TRBV7-8, the J gene TRBJ2-7; weak D call: TRBD2 (7 bases). V was trimmed by 5 bases and J by 10 bases, leaving 24 bases between them. Germline CDR1 SGHVS, CDR2 FQNEAQ. The CDR3 covers 15 residues.

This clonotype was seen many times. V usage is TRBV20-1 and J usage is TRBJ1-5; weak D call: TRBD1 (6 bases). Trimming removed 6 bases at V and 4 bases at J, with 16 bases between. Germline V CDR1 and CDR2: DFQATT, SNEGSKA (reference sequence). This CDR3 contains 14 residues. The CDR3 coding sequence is TGCAGTGCGACCGCGGGGGCAGGGAATCAGCCCCAGCATTTT. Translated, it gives CSATAGAGNQPQHF.

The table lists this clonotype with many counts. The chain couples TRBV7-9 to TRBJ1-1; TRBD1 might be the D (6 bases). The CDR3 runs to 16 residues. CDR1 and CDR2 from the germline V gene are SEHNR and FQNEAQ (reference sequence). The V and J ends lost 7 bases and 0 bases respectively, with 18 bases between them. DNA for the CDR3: TGTGCCAGCACCCGGTTGGCAGGGGTCATGAACACTGAAGCTTTCTTT. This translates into CASTRLAGVMNTEAFF.

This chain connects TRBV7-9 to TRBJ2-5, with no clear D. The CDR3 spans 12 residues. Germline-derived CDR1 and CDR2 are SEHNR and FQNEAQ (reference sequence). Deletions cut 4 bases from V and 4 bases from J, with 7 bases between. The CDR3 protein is CASSSETETQYF. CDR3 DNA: TGTGCCAGCAGCTCCGAGACAGAGACCCAGTACTTC.

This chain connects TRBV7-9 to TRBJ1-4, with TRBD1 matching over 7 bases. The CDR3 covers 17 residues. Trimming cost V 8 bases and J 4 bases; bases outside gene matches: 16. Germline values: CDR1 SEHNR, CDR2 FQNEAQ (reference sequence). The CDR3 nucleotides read TGTGCCAGCTCTATCACAGGGGCCGGACCGATTAATGAAAAACTGTTTTTT. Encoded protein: CASSITGAGPINEKLFF. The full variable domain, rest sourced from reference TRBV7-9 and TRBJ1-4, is DTGVSQNPRHKITKRGQNVTFRCDPISEHNRLYWYRQTLGQGPEFLTYFQNEAQLEKSRLLSDRFSAERPKGSFSTLEIQRTEQGDSAMYLCASSITGAGPINEKLFFGSGTQLSVL.

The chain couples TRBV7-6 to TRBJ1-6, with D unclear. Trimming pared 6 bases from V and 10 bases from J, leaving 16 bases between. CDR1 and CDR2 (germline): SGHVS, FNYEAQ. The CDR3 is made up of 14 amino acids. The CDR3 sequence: CASSYSREDSPLHF. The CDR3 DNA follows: TGTGCCAGCAGTTACTCGAGGGAGGACTCACCCCTCCACTTT.

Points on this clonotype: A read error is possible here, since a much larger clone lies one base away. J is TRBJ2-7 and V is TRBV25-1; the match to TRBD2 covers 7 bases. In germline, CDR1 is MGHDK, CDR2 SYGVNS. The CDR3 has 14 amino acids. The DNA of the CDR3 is TGTGCCAGCAGTGCTACTAGCGCCAACTACGGGCAGTACTTC. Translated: CASSATSANYGQYF.

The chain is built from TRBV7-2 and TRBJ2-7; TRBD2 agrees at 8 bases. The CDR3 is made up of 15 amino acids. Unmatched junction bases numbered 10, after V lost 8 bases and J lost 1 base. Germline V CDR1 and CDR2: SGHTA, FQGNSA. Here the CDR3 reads CASSPVREGSYEQYF. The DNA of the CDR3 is TGTGCCAGCTCACCAGTTCGGGAGGGATCCTACGAGCAGTACTTC.

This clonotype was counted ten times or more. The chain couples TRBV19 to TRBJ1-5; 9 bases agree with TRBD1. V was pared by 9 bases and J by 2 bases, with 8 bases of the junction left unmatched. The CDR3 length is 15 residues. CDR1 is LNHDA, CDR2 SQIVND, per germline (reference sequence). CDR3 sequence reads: CASRNRGPGNQPQHF. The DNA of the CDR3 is TGTGCCAGCCGTAACAGGGGGCCTGGCAATCAGCCCCAGCATTTT.

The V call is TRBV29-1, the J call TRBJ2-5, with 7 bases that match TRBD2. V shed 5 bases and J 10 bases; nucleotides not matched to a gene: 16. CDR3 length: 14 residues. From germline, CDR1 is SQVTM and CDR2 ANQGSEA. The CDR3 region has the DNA TGCAGCGTTAGTGGTGGCGGGAGATGTAAAGACCAGTACTTC. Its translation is CSVSGGGRCKDQYF.

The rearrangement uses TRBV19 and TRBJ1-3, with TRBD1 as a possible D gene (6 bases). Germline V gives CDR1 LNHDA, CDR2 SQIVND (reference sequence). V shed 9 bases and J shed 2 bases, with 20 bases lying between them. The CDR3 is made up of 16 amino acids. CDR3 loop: CASSQQGSFPGNTIYF. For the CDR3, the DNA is TGTGCCAGCTCACAACAGGGTTCCTTTCCTGGAAACACCATATATTTT.

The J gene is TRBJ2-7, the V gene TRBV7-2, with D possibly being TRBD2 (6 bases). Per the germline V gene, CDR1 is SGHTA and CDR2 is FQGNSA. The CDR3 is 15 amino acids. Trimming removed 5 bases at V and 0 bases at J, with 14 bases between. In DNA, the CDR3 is TGTGCCAGCAGCCCTGACACCGGGGGCTCCTACGAGCAGTACTTC. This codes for CASSPDTGGSYEQYF. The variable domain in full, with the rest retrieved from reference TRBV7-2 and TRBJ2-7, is GAGVSQSPSNKVTEKGKDVELRCDPISGHTALYWYRQSLGQGLEFLIYFQGNSAPDKSGLPSDRFSAERTGGSVSTLTIQRTQQEDSAVYLCASSPDTGGSYEQYFGPGTRLTVT.

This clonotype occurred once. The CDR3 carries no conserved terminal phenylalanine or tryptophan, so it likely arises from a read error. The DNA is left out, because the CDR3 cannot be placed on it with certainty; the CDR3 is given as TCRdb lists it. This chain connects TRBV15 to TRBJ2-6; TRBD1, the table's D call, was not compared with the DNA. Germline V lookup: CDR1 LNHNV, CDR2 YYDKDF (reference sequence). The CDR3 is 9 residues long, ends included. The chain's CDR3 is CATSRKQDT.

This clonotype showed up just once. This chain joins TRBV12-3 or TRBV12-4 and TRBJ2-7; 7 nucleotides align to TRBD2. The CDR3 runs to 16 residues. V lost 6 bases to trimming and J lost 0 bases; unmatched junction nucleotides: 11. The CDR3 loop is CASSSREGPLSYEQYF. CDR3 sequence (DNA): TGTGCCAGCAGCTCCAGGGAGGGGCCCCTCTCCTACGAGCAGTACTTC.

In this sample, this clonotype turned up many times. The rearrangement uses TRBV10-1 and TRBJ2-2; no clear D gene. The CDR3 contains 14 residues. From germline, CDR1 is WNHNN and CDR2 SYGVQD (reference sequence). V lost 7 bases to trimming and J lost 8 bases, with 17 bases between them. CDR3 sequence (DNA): TGCGCCAGCAACACCGGGCAATCAGCGGGGGAGCTGTTTTTT. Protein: CASNTGQSAGELFF.

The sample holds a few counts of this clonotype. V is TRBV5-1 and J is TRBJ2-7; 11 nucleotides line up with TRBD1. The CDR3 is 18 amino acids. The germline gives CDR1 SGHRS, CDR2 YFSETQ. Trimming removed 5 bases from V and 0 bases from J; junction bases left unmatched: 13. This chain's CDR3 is CASRPGQGVMGSSYEQYF. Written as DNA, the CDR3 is TGCGCCAGCAGGCCGGGACAGGGGGTAATGGGGAGCTCCTACGAGCAGTACTTC.

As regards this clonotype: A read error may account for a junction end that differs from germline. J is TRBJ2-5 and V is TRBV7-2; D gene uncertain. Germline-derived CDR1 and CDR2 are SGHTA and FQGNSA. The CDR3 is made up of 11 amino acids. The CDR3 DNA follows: TGTGCCAGCAGCTTGTCCGGGCGAATGTTCTTC. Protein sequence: CASSLSGRMFF.

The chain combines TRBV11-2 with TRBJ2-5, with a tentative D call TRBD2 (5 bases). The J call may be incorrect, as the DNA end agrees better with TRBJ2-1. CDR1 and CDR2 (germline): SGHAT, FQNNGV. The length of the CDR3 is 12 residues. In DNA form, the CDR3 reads TGTGCCAGCAGCTTTGAGGGTGGTGAGCAGTTCTTC. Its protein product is CASSFEGGEQFF.

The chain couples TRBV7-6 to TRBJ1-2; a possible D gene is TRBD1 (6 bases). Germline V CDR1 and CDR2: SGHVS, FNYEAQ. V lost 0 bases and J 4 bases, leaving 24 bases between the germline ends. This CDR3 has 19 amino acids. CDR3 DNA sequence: TGTGCCAGCAGCTTAGCGAATGGAAGGCCCCGAGACAGGTTCTATGGCTACACCTTC. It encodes CASSLANGRPRDRFYGYTF.

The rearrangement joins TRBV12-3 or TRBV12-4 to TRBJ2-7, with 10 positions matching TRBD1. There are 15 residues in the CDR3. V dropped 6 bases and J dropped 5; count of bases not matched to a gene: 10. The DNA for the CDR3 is TGTGCCAGCAGCGGTCCCGGGACAGGGGCAAACGAGCAGTACTTC. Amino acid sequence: CASSGPGTGANEQYF.

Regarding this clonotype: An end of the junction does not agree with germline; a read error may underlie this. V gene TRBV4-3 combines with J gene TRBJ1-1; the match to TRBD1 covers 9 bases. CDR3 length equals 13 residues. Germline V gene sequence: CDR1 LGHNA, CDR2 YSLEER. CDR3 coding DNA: TGCGCCACCCGGCGGGGACCGGGACAGGGATTACTATTT. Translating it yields CATRRGPGQGLLF.

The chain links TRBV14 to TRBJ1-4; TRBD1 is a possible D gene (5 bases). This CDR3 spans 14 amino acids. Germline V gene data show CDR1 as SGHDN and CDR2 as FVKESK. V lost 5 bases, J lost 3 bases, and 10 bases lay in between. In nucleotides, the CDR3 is TGTGCCAGCAGCACTCGGGGCCCTAATGAAAAACTGTTTTTT. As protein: CASSTRGPNEKLFF.